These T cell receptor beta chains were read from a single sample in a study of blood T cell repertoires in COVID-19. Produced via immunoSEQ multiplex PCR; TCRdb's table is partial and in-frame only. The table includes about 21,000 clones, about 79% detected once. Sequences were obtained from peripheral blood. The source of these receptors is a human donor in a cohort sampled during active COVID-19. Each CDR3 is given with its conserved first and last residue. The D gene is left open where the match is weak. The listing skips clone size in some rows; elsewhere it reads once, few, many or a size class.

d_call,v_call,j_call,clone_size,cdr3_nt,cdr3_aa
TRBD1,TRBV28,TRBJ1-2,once,TGTGCCAGCAGTTTTAGCCGGACAGGGTTGAGAGGCTACACCTTC,CASSFSRTGLRGYTF
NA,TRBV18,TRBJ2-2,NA,TGTGCCAGCTCACTCCAGGGACTTAAAAACACCGGGGAGCTGTTTTTT,CASSLQGLKNTGELFF
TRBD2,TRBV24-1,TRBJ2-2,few,TGTGCCACCAGGCCAGCGGGATTTGACACCGGGGAGCTGTTTTTT,CATRPAGFDTGELFF
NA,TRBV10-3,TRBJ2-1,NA,TGTGCCATCGAGAGCTCCTACAATGAGCAGTTCTTC,CAIESSYNEQFF
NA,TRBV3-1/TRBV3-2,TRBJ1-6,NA,TGTGCCAGCAGCGGGCTATTAAACTCACCCCTCCACTTT,CASSGLLNSPLHF
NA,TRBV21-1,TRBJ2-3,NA,TGTGCCAGCAGCAAAAAAGGGGGAGTAAGGCCTCTCTCAGGGTGGGATACGCAGTATTTT,CASSKKGGVRPLSGWDTQYF
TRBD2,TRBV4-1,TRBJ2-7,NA,TGCGCCAGCCAATCGCGGGAGGGGGACGCCTACGAGCAGTACTTC,CASQSREGDAYEQYF
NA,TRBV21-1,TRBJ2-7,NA,TGTGCCAGCAGCAAAGTAGGGGACAGGGAATTCTACGAGCAGTACTTC,CASSKVGDREFYEQYF
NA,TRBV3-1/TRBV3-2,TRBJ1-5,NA,TGTGCCAGCAGCCAAGATCCAGGGGTGGGTCAGCCCCAGCATTTT,CASSQDPGVGQPQHF
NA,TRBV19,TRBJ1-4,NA,TGTGCCAGTAGTATATACGGGGATAATGAAAAACTGTTTTTT,CASSIYGDNEKLFF
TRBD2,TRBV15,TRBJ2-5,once,TGTGCCACCAGCAGAGACTCCGCCTACGGAGCGGGAGGGCCCCGGACCCAGTACTTC,CATSRDSAYGAGGPRTQYF
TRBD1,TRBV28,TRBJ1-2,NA,TGTGCCAGCAGAGCCGACAGGGGGCCCCTAGCTAACTATGGCTACACCTTC,CASRADRGPLANYGYTF
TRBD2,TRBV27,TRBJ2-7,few,TGTGCCAGCAGTTTATTCCGGACTAGGGACGAGCAGTACTTC,CASSLFRTRDEQYF
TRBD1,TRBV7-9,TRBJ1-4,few,TGTGCCAGCAGCTTAGGGGACAGGGTGTGGAATGAAAAACTGTTTTTT,CASSLGDRVWNEKLFF
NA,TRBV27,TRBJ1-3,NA,TGTGCCAGCACCGGGTACGGAGGCCCCTCTGGAAACACCATATATTTT,CASTGYGGPSGNTIYF
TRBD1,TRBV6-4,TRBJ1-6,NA,TGTGCCAGCAGAGGACAGGGGGATAATTCACCCCTCCACTTT,CASRGQGDNSPLHF
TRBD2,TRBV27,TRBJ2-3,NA,TGTGCCAGCAGTTTGGGACTAGCGGAAACAGATACGCAGTATTTT,CASSLGLAETDTQYF
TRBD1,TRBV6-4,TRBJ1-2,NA,TGTGCCAGCAGTGTTGGACAGGGGGCGAGTTATGGCTACACCTTC,CASSVGQGASYGYTF
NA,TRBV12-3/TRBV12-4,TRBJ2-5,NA,TGTGCCAGCAGTTGGGGGCTGGAGACCCAGTACTTC,CASSWGLETQYF
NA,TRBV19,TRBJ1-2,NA,TGTGCCAGTAGTATTGAGGGCGGCACGGGGGGCTACACCTTC,CASSIEGGTGGYTF
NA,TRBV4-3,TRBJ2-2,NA,TGCGCCAGCAGCCAATTTCTTTCAGATGCCGGGGAGCTGTTTTTT,CASSQFLSDAGELFF
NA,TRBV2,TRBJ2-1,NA,TGTGCCAGTGGGCTAGGTGCGGGAGAGCAGTTCTTC,CASGLGAGEQFF
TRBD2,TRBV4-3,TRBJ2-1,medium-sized,TGCGCCAGCAGCCAAGAAGTAGGGACTACCTACAATGAGCAGTTCTTC,CASSQEVGTTYNEQFF
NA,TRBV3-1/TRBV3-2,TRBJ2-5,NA,TGTGCCAGCAGCCATGGTAGAGAGTACCAAGAGACCCAGTACTTC,CASSHGREYQETQYF
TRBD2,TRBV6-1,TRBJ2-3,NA,TGTGCCAGCAGTGAAGCAGGACTAGCGGGAGCAGATACGCAGTATTTT,CASSEAGLAGADTQYF
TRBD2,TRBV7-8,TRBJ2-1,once,TGTGCCAGCAGCTCCCTCCTAGCGGTATATATCCATCCGAGCTCCTACAATGAGCAGTTCTTC,CASSSLLAVYIHPSSYNEQFF
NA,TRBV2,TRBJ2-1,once,TGTGCCAGCACTGAACTACTATACAATGAGCAGTTCTTC,CASTELLYNEQFF
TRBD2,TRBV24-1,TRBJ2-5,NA,TGTGCCACCAGTGATTTCGCGGGAGCGACCCAAGAGACCCAGTACTTC,CATSDFAGATQETQYF
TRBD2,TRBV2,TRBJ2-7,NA,TGTGCCAGCAGTGCCCCGGGGGGGCCGAGGGAGCAGTACTTC,CASSAPGGPREQYF
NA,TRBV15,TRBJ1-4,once,TGTGCCACCACAGACAGAGCAACTAATGAAAAACTGTTTTTT,CATTDRATNEKLFF
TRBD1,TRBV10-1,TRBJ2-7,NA,TGCGCCAGCAGTGGGGGGACAGCAAACTACGAGCAGTACTTC,CASSGGTANYEQYF
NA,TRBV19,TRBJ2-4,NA,TGTGCCAGTAGTATAACTCCTCAGCTTCAGGGGAGTAAGAACATTCAGTACTTC,CASSITPQLQGSKNIQYF
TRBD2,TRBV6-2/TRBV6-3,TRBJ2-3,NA,TGTGCCAGCAGTTACCAGACTAGCGGGGGGTCGCGGACGCAGTATTTT,CASSYQTSGGSRTQYF
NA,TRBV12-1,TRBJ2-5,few,TGTGCCAGCAGCTTTTTGGCTAGCGGGAGGGAGACCCAGTACTTC,CASSFLASGRETQYF
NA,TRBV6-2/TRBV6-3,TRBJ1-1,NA,TGTGCCAGCAGTTACTCGATAGCAGGTTCGGGGTCGAACACTGAAGCTTTCTTT,CASSYSIAGSGSNTEAFF
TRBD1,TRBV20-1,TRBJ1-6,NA,TGCAGTGCTAGTCCCTACGGTACAGGGGGGAATTCACCCCTCCACTTT,CSASPYGTGGNSPLHF